This TCR beta chain comes out of a study of tumor-infiltrating lymphocytes in glioblastoma multiforme. CDR1 and CDR2 from the germline V gene are DFQATT and SNEGSKA (reference sequence). This CDR3 contains 16 residues. V was clipped by 3 bases and J by 10 bases; unmatched bases: 11. Whole-study results and caveats: Just one glioblastoma patient contributed to the TCR-mutation comparison.

TCR beta libraries were built from RNA through three nested multiplex PCR rounds using modified ARM-PCR. MiXCR was run by TCRdb on the multiplex PCR reads, yielding one entry per CDR3 protein. The sample has 8,000 or so distinct CDR3 sequences; around three quarters are singletons. This clonotype showed up just a few times. Its antigen is as yet unknown. The chain combines TRBV20-1 with TRBJ2-1; 14 bases agree with TRBD2. This clonotype was obtained from a male donor with glioblastoma. The specimen sequenced was brain tumor tissue. The DNA of the CDR3 is TGCAGTGCTAGTCGACCGGGACTAGCGGGAGTGAGCGAGCAGTTCTTC. This sequence encodes CSASRPGLAGVSEQFF.